This TCR beta chain was sequenced in a study of technical replicates of blood from a handful of donors. This clone occurred a few times. Assay: immunoSEQ multiplex PCR; the TCRdb copy retains only in-frame clones and omits some. This table has more than 75,000 clones, 80% to 90% appearing once. V was trimmed by 7 bases and J by 10 bases, leaving 17 bases between them. Germline CDR1 and CDR2: ENHRY and SYGVKD. CDR3 length: 14 amino acids. Sequencing was done on a sample of PBMCs. This TCR came from a human donor in good health. Some clones in this sample may be carry-over from other donors' samples. The chain employs TRBV10-3 and TRBJ1-6; a weak D match, TRBD1 (6 bases). CDR3 residues: CAIKSTGFGSPLHF. CDR3 nucleotides: TGTGCCATCAAATCGACAGGCTTTGGATCACCCCTCCACTTT.